A single sample is the source of the 11 T cell receptor beta chains below, sequenced in a study of blood T cells in healthy people across ages. A second about 7 to 11 cycle PCR used barcoded and J-beta primers. TCRdb reprocessed the 5' RACE reads via MiXCR and lists one record per CDR3 protein. The sample has 800,000 to 950,000 distinct CDR3 sequences; about 28% are singletons. The data also belong to a second study, concerning T cells of mothers and their children.

Sequenced sample: blood. Receptors were obtained from a woman between 40 and 55 years old in good health.

The chain uses TRBV19 and TRBJ2-7; 9 nucleotides line up with TRBD2. This CDR3 comprises 15 residues. Trimming cost V 7 bases and J 1 base; bases outside gene matches: 8. Germline V gene sequence: CDR1 LNHDA, CDR2 SQIVND (reference sequence). This CDR3 is CASKESSGISYEQYF. CDR3 in DNA: TGTGCCAGTAAGGAATCTAGCGGGATATCCTACGAGCAGTACTTC.

The chain recombines TRBV7-2 with TRBJ2-7; D is perhaps TRBD1 (8 bases). Trimming removed 5 bases from V and 3 bases from J, with 14 bases in between. This CDR3 is built from 14 residues. Per the germline V gene, CDR1 is SGHTA and CDR2 is FQGNSA. CDR3 residues: CASSKQGGDYEQYF. The CDR3, as DNA: TGTGCCAGCAGCAAACAGGGGGGGGACTACGAGCAGTACTTC.

This clonotype was observed once. J is TRBJ1-1 and V is TRBV19, with 7 bases identical to TRBD1. Germline CDR1 LNHDA, CDR2 SQIVND (reference sequence). V was pared by 1 base and J by 9 bases, with 8 bases of the junction left unmatched. This CDR3 is built from 14 residues. Here the CDR3 DNA reads TGTGCCAGTAGTATAGGTCCCGCAGGGGGACAAGCTTTCTTT. Protein product: CASSIGPAGGQAFF.

This clonotype has just a few counts. V is TRBV24-1 and J is TRBJ2-1, with D maybe TRBD2 (5 bases). Germline V gene lookup returns CDR1 KGHDR and CDR2 SFDVKD. Trimming cost V 4 bases and J 6 bases, with 12 bases left between them. The CDR3 loop spans 14 amino acids. CDR3 sequence (DNA): TGTGCCACCAGTGAGCCGGCGGGCGTCAATGAGCAGTTCTTC. Its protein product is CATSEPAGVNEQFF.

Only a few counts were recorded for this clonotype. The rearrangement links TRBV20-1 to TRBJ1-6; D remains ambiguous. CDR1 and CDR2 (germline): DFQATT, SNEGSKA (reference sequence). This CDR3 spans 13 amino acids. Deletions cut 5 bases from V and 8 bases from J, with 13 bases between. The CDR3 is CSASLRWDSPLHF. CDR3 coding DNA: TGCAGTGCTTCCTTGCGTTGGGATTCACCCCTCCACTTT.

This clonotype has only a few counts. This chain links TRBV6-5 with TRBJ2-3; tentatively, D is TRBD1 (6 bases). V lost 7 bases, J lost 8 bases, and 13 bases lay in between. CDR3 length equals 12 residues. Germline lookup yields CDR1 MNHEY and CDR2 SVGAGI. The CDR3 nucleotides read TGTGCCAGCAATTCCGGGACAACTACGCAGTATTTT. As protein: CASNSGTTTQYF.

At least ten counts were recorded for this clonotype. This may arise from a read error, as a much more abundant clone is one base away. The chain has TRBV5-1 and TRBJ1-2, with 9 bases that match TRBD1. Germline values: CDR1 SGHRS, CDR2 YFSETQ. This CDR3 is 17 amino acids long. V lost 1 base, J lost 2 bases, and 9 bases stayed unmatched. This CDR3 is CASSLYSGGQGNYGYTF. The CDR3 DNA reads TGCGCCAGCAGCTTGTATTCTGGGGGACAGGGAAACTATGGCTACACCTTC.

This clonotype was found many times. The V and J genes are TRBV14 and TRBJ2-1; D perhaps matches TRBD2 (6 bases). The V gene's germline CDR1 is SGHDN and CDR2 FVKESK. This CDR3 region has 15 residues. V was shortened by 1 base and J by 4 bases, with 11 bases between the two germline ends. The CDR3: CASSQGAGLYNEQFF. Here the CDR3 DNA reads TGTGCCAGCAGCCAAGGAGCGGGTCTGTACAATGAGCAGTTCTTC.

This rearrangement joins TRBV20-1 to TRBJ1-2; D is unresolved. The CDR3 runs to 13 residues. Trimming removed 5 bases from V and 4 bases from J, with 14 bases in between. Germline CDR1 and CDR2: DFQATT and SNEGSKA (reference sequence). CDR3 loop: CSAPAPGSYGYTF. CDR3 DNA sequence: TGCAGTGCTCCGGCCCCCGGAAGCTATGGCTACACCTTC.

The sample holds a few counts of this clonotype. The chain is built from TRBV20-1 and TRBJ1-5; D is perhaps TRBD1 (5 bases). Germline lookup yields CDR1 DFQATT and CDR2 SNEGSKA (reference sequence). This CDR3 is built from 16 residues. V dropped 1 base and J dropped 3 bases, with 16 bases sitting between them. The CDR3 DNA reads TGCAGTGCTAGAGCCCGATTCGGGGGGAACAATCAGCCCCAGCATTTT. Translation gives CSARARFGGNNQPQHF.

Only a few counts were recorded for this clonotype. This chain joins TRBV5-1 and TRBJ2-7; 9 nucleotides line up with TRBD2. V lost 0 bases to trimming and J lost 5 bases; unmatched junction nucleotides: 6. The CDR3 totals 15 residues. Germline lookup yields CDR1 SGHRS and CDR2 YFSETQ. CDR3 in amino acids: CASSLVSGGRDEQYF. The CDR3 nucleotides read TGCGCCAGCAGCTTGGTTAGCGGGGGAAGGGACGAGCAGTACTTC. The variable domain in full, with the rest retrieved from reference TRBV5-1 and TRBJ2-7, is KAGVTQTPRYLIKTRGQQVTLSCSPISGHRSVSWYQQTPGQGLQFLFEYFSETQRNKGNFPGRFSGRQFSNSRSEMNVSTLELGDSALYLCASSLVSGGRDEQYFGPGTRLTVT.